This TCR beta chain was captured in a study of vaccination effects on CD4 cells after COVID-19. About the research overall: Samples collected post-vaccine were obtained a median of 72 days after the second dose.

With respect to this clone: Its antigen is not identified.

Within the ViraFEST assay, antigen-specific CD4+ T cells underwent expansion with viral peptide pools prior to sequencing. CD4+ T cell isolation took place after approximately 11 days of culture. The participants, recipients of two vaccine doses, got either BNT162b2 or mRNA-1273. TCRdb keeps only in-frame clones here, not all; method: immunoSEQ multiplex PCR. The sample yields around 30,000 clones, around three fifths seen once. This CDR3 is 13 amino acids long. V shed 2 bases and J shed 8 bases, with 10 bases lying between them. Germline V gene data show CDR1 as SSHAT and CDR2 as FNYEAQ (reference sequence).

This specimen consisted of CD4+ T cells from PBMCs cultured with SARS-CoV-2 spike peptides, obtained after COVID-19 vaccination. The receptor comes from a human donor who received a COVID-19 vaccine. V is TRBV7-7 and J is TRBJ2-1; D is uncertain. The CDR3 sequence: CASSLLRLDEQFF. The CDR3 DNA is TGTGCCAGCAGCTTACTCCGGCTAGATGAGCAGTTCTTC.